This T cell receptor beta chain comes out of a study of PD-1 blockade in classical Hodgkin lymphoma. Here immunoSEQ multiplex PCR was the method, and the copy in TCRdb shows in-frame clones only, minus some. Seen here are about 50,000 clones, 90% observed once, and the top ten hold approximately 14%. Time point noted: cycle 4 day 1 (C4D1), after more than 5 weeks of nivolumab. Relapses following autologous stem cell transplantation were seen in all patients, with brentuximab vedotin exposure varying. Concerning this clone itself: Its target is unknown.

Germline V CDR1 and CDR2: MNHNS, SASEGT. V lost 0 bases and J lost 2, with 7 bases in between. The length of the CDR3 is 14 residues. Whole-study findings and limits: The study found that TCR diversity rose significantly by C4D1 in CD4+ but not CD8+ cells.

This material consisted of peripheral blood mononuclear cells (PBMCs), taken before the fourth cycle of nivolumab. This clonotype originated in a human donor with classical Hodgkin lymphoma. The rearrangement uses TRBV6-1 and TRBJ1-2, with a weak D call TRBD1 (5 bases). The CDR3 loop is CASSEAGTNYGYTF. Here the CDR3 DNA reads TGTGCCAGCAGTGAAGCAGGGACCAACTATGGCTACACCTTC.